This T cell receptor beta chain was recorded in a study of cytomegalovirus exposure and HLA in healthy donors. Deletions cut 5 bases from V and 1 base from J, with 14 bases between. Germline assignment: CDR1 LNHDA and CDR2 SQIVND (reference sequence). This CDR3 region has 15 residues. It was with 60 Vbeta and 13 Jbeta primers that the PCR ran. This table comes from immunoSEQ multiplex PCR, and its TCRdb copy is limited to in-frame clones, with some not included. The sample has about 140,000 clones; approximately 82% are singletons. The chain combines TRBV19 with TRBJ1-1, with a possible D match to TRBD1 (5 bases). The material sequenced was PBMCs. This sequence was found in a woman aged 60-75 years in good health and CMV-seropositive. CDR3 region: CASSLAGRRNTEAFF. CDR3 nucleotides: TGTGCCAGTAGTCTTGCGGGACGCAGGAACACTGAAGCTTTCTTT.